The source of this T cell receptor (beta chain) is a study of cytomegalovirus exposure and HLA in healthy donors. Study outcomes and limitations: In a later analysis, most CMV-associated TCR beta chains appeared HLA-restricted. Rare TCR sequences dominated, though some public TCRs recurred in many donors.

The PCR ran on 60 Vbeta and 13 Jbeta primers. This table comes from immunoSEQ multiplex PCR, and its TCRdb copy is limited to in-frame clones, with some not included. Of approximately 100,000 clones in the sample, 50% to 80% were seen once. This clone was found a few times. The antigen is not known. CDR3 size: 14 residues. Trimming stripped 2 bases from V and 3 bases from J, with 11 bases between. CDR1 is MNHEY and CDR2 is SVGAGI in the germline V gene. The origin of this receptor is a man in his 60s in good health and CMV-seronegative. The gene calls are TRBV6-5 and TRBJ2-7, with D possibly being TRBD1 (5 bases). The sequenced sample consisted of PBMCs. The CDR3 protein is CASSYDQGYYEQYF. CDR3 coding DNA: TGTGCCAGCAGTTACGACCAGGGTTACTACGAGCAGTACTTC.